This T cell receptor (beta chain) was documented in a study of T cell changes during pregnancy in multiple sclerosis. The V gene end was trimmed by 2 bases and the J gene end by 3 bases; junction bases not matched to a gene: 9. Germline-derived CDR1 and CDR2 are SEHNR and FQNEAQ (reference sequence). The CDR3 sequence is 16 residues long. Clones were sequenced by immunoSEQ multiplex PCR, and TCRdb holds only the in-frame ones, with some missing. The data show approximately 47,000 clones, 85% to 90% seen once. The V gene is TRBV7-9, the J gene TRBJ1-1, with TRBD1 matching 7 bases. The receptor's source is a female donor with multiple sclerosis, enrolled in a pregnancy study. Sequenced here: peripheral blood, sampled in the first trimester of pregnancy. The CDR3 coding sequence is TGTGCCAGCAGCTTACGACAGGGCGCTGTGGACACTGAAGCTTTCTTT. It encodes CASSLRQGAVDTEAFF.